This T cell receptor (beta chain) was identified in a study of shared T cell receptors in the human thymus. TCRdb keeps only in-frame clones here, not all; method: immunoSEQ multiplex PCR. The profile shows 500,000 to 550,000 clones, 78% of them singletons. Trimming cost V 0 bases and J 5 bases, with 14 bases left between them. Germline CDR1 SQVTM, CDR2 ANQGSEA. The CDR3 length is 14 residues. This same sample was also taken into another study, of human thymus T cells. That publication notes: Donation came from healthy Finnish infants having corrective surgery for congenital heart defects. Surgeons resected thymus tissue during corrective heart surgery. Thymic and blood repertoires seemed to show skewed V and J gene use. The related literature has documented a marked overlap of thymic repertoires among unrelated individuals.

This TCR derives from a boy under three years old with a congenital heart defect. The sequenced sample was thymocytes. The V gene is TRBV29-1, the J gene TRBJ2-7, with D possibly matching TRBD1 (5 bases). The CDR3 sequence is CSVEEGVARNEQYF. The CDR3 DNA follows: TGCAGCGTTGAAGAAGGGGTAGCCCGGAACGAGCAGTACTTC.